This TCR beta chain derives from a study of blood T cells in healthy people across ages. Study outcomes and limitations: Naive CD4+ cells and diversity were both higher in long-lived donors than in aged donors. Considered underestimates were the diversity estimates obtained from one million T cells.

Then a second PCR, running roughly 6 to 12 cycles, was carried out with a sample-barcoded 5' primer and a J-beta primer mix. TCRdb ran MiXCR on the 5' RACE reads and lists one entry per CDR3 protein. The repertoire holds some 640,000 distinct CDR3 sequences, with under 30% as singletons. About this clonotype: The antigen remains unidentified. At one boundary the junction diverges from the germline segment, which might be a read error.

The germline V gene has CDR1 MNHNS and CDR2 SASEGT. The CDR3 has 16 amino acids. The TCR was taken from a woman aged 80 or over in good health. The chain is built from TRBV6-1 and TRBJ1-6; a possible D gene is TRBD1 (5 bases). Sequenced input: blood. CDR3 DNA: TGTGCCAGCACCCATGGCACACGCCAAGGGGATTCGCCCCTCCACTTT. Its protein product is CASTHGTRQGDSPLHF.